Included here is one TCR beta chain sequence, with context. The ends lost 3 bases at V and 4 bases at J; junction bases unmatched: 7. The CDR3 consists of 16 residues. The V gene's germline CDR1 is SGDLS and CDR2 YYNGEE. The data were obtained in a study of ipilimumab plus nivolumab after autologous stem cell transplantation. Study details: DLBCL patients had primary refractory or relapsed disease.

Produced via immunoSEQ multiplex PCR; TCRdb's table is partial and in-frame only. The profile shows tens of thousands of clones, 85% to 90% of them singletons. The sequences come from PBMCs, collected in a trial of ipilimumab plus nivolumab as post-transplant consolidation. The TCR was taken from a male donor with diffuse large B-cell lymphoma. The gene calls are TRBV9 and TRBJ2-3; 11 positions agree with TRBD2. CDR3 in DNA: TGTGCCAGCAGCGGTTTAGCGGGGGGGGGCGCAGATACGCAGTATTTT. The encoded protein is CASSGLAGGGADTQYF.